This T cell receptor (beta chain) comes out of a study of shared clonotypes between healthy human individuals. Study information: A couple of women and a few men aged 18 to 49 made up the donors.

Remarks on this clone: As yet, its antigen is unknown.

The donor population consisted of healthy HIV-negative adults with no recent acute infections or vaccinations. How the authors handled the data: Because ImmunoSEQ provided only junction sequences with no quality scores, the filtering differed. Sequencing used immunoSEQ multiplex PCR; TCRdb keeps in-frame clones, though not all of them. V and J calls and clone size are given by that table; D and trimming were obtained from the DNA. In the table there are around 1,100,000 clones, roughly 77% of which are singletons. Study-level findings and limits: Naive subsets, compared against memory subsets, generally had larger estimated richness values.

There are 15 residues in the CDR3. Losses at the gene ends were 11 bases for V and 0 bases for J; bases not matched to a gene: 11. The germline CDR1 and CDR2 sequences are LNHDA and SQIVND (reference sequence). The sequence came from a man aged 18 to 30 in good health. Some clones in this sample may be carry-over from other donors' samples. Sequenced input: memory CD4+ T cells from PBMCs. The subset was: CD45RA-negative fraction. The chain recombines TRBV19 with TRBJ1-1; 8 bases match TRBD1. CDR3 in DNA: TGTGCCTGCTTTGACAGGGGACGACTGAACACTGAAGCTTTCTTT. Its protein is CACFDRGRLNTEAFF.